Below, one T cell receptor beta chain is given with its context. What it recognizes is unknown. These data come from a study of cytomegalovirus exposure and HLA in healthy donors. Whole-study findings and limits: Many donors carried some public TCRs, although rarity characterized most TCR sequences. In an earlier analysis, about 87% or about 30%: the productive usage of most TCR beta V segments. In a later analysis, common viral pathogens appeared linked to several of the most significant clusters. As a later analysis revealed, the rate of TCR association differed by HLA locus, with DRB1 most and HLA-C fewest.

A multiplex PCR was run with 60 Vbeta primers and 13 Jbeta primers. Sequencing was performed with immunoSEQ multiplex PCR; in TCRdb, only in-frame clones are kept and a portion is missing. This table holds some 82,000 clones, approximately 84% found once. The germline V and J ends were trimmed by 2 bases and 4 bases, with 12 bases remaining between them. This CDR3 is 14 amino acids long. CDR1 is GTSNPN, CDR2 SVGIG, per germline (reference sequence). The TCR sequence derives from a woman aged 45-65 years in good health and CMV-seronegative. Specimen: PBMCs. This chain joins TRBV30 and TRBJ1-5; D call uncertain. The CDR3 DNA follows: TGTGCCTGGAGTCTCCAGACTGGAAATCAGCCCCAGCATTTT. Translated: CAWSLQTGNQPQHF.